Listed below are T cell receptor beta chains from one sample, sequenced in a study of blood T cells in healthy people across ages. TCRdb recomputed calls from the 5' RACE reads with MiXCR, one row per CDR3 protein. The repertoire holds 800,000 or so distinct CDR3 sequences, with about 62% as singletons. The sample comprised blood. These receptor sequences come from a man aged 25 to 45 in good health. Both conserved end residues are part of each CDR3. Fields, in order: clone size, J gene, D gene, V gene, CDR3 protein, CDR3 DNA. A D gene is named only where the DNA matches it firmly. Some rows mark clone size as missing; the rest say once, few, many or name a class of expanded clone.

size: .; J: TRBJ2-3; D: TRBD2; V: TRBV29-1; CDR3: CSAIAASGHTDTQYF; DNA: TGCAGCGCGATAGCTGCTAGCGGGCACACAGATACGCAGTATTTT
size: .; J: TRBJ2-1; D: .; V: TRBV2; CDR3: CASRGGNTYNEQFF; DNA: TGTGCCAGCAGAGGAGGGAACACCTACAATGAGCAGTTCTTC
size: .; J: TRBJ2-1; D: .; V: TRBV25-1; CDR3: CASSEFFSEQFF; DNA: TGTGCCAGCAGTGAATTCTTTTCCGAGCAGTTCTTC
size: few; J: TRBJ2-7; D: TRBD1; V: TRBV12-3/TRBV12-4; CDR3: CASRSSGTGVEQYF; DNA: TGTGCCAGCAGATCCAGTGGGACAGGGGTCGAGCAGTACTTC
size: .; J: TRBJ2-7; D: .; V: TRBV5-1; CDR3: CASSFETGSYEQYF; DNA: TGCGCCAGCAGCTTCGAGACAGGCTCCTACGAGCAGTACTTC
size: .; J: TRBJ2-5; D: TRBD1; V: TRBV7-9; CDR3: CASSFSSGTGQETQYF; DNA: TGTGCCAGCAGCTTCTCATCCGGGACAGGACAAGAGACCCAGTACTTC
size: .; J: TRBJ2-7; D: .; V: TRBV3-1; CDR3: CASSRTTGSYEQYF; DNA: TGTGCCAGCAGCCGGACAACAGGCTCCTACGAGCAGTACTTC
size: .; J: TRBJ2-3; D: .; V: TRBV20-1; CDR3: CSARDLGFRGGTDTQYF; DNA: TGCAGTGCTAGAGATCTTGGGTTCCGAGGGGGCACAGATACGCAGTATTTT
size: few; J: TRBJ2-7; D: TRBD2; V: TRBV3-1; CDR3: CASSQVAGGYYNEQYF; DNA: TGTGCCAGCAGCCAAGTGGCGGGGGGCTACTACAATGAGCAGTACTTC
size: .; J: TRBJ2-1; D: .; V: TRBV29-1; CDR3: CSVDGTSYNEQFF; DNA: TGCAGCGTTGATGGCACCTCCTACAATGAGCAGTTCTTC
size: .; J: TRBJ2-4; D: .; V: TRBV24-1; CDR3: CATITRWGKEQYF; DNA: TGTGCCACCATCACCAGGTGGGGGAAGGAGCAGTACTTC
size: once; J: TRBJ1-6; D: .; V: TRBV25-1; CDR3: CASSRTGPSPLHF; DNA: TGTGCCAGCTCACGGACGGGGCCCTCACCCCTCCACTTT
size: .; J: TRBJ1-2; D: TRBD1; V: TRBV7-2; CDR3: CASSPSGQGQGYTF; DNA: TGTGCCAGCAGCCCCTCCGGACAGGGTCAGGGCTACACCTTC
size: .; J: TRBJ1-4; D: TRBD1; V: TRBV10-3; CDR3: CATRPGTVDEKLFF; DNA: TGTGCCACCCGGCCGGGGACAGTTGACGAAAAACTGTTTTTT
size: .; J: TRBJ2-5; D: .; V: TRBV27; CDR3: CASSVMGGETQYF; DNA: TGTGCCAGCAGTGTAATGGGGGGTGAGACCCAGTACTTC
size: .; J: TRBJ2-7; D: .; V: TRBV6-5; CDR3: CASSTGTWSLDEQYF; DNA: TGTGCCAGCTCCACCGGGACATGGAGTTTGGACGAGCAGTACTTC
size: .; J: TRBJ1-2; D: TRBD1; V: TRBV28; CDR3: CASRYRGSVNTF; DNA: TGTGCCAGCAGGTACAGGGGTTCAGTGAACACCTTC
size: once; J: TRBJ2-5; D: .; V: TRBV20-1; CDR3: CSAKVSKTQYF; DNA: TGCAGTGCCAAAGTGTCGAAGACCCAGTACTTC
size: few; J: TRBJ2-5; D: TRBD2; V: TRBV7-2; CDR3: CASSLITGGGSGTQYF; DNA: TGTGCCAGCAGCTTAATTACTGGCGGGGGGTCGGGGACCCAGTACTTC
size: .; J: TRBJ1-2; D: .; V: TRBV5-1; CDR3: CASSLFDLSYGYTF; DNA: TGCGCCAGCAGCTTGTTTGACTTATCCTATGGCTACACCTTC
size: .; J: TRBJ2-5; D: .; V: TRBV12-3/TRBV12-4; CDR3: CASSLGGWRETQYF; DNA: TGTGCCAGCAGTTTAGGCGGATGGCGGGAGACCCAGTACTTC
size: .; J: TRBJ2-3; D: TRBD2; V: TRBV24-1; CDR3: CATSVHRLAGSRTDTQYF; DNA: TGTGCCACCAGTGTCCATCGGCTAGCGGGGAGCCGCACAGATACGCAGTATTTT
size: .; J: TRBJ1-2; D: TRBD1; V: TRBV7-2; CDR3: CASSLAGQGAFYGYTF; DNA: TGTGCCAGCAGCTTAGCGGGACAGGGGGCTTTTTATGGCTACACCTTC
size: .; J: TRBJ1-2; D: .; V: TRBV28; CDR3: CASSGAVVYGYTF; DNA: TGTGCCAGCAGCGGGGCCGTGGTCTATGGCTACACCTTC
size: few; J: TRBJ2-4; D: .; V: TRBV7-8; CDR3: CASSLAVSQNIQYF; DNA: TGTGCCAGCAGCTTAGCGGTATCCCAAAACATTCAGTACTTC
size: .; J: TRBJ2-7; D: .; V: TRBV27; CDR3: CASRGNGPDVDEQYF; DNA: TGTGCCAGCAGGGGAAACGGGCCGGACGTTGACGAGCAGTACTTC
size: few; J: TRBJ2-7; D: TRBD1; V: TRBV2; CDR3: CASSRDRGLSEQYF; DNA: TGTGCCAGCAGTAGGGACAGGGGGCTGAGCGAGCAGTACTTC
size: .; J: TRBJ1-1; D: .; V: TRBV6-6; CDR3: CASRSRSAATEAFF; DNA: TGTGCCAGCAGGTCCCGCTCGGCAGCTACTGAAGCTTTCTTT
size: .; J: TRBJ2-5; D: .; V: TRBV28; CDR3: CASSLHSILAYERYF; DNA: TGTGCCAGCAGTTTACACAGCATATTGGCCTACGAGCGGTACTTC
size: .; J: TRBJ2-7; D: .; V: TRBV2; CDR3: CASSDGAIPYEQYF; DNA: TGTGCCAGCAGTGACGGGGCTATTCCCTACGAGCAGTACTTC
size: .; J: TRBJ2-5; D: .; V: TRBV7-3; CDR3: CASSLNPGGGQETQYF; DNA: TGTGCCAGCAGCTTAAACCCCGGGGGCGGGCAAGAGACCCAGTACTTC
size: .; J: TRBJ2-3; D: TRBD1; V: TRBV29-1; CDR3: CSVRSGTGSTDTQYF; DNA: TGCAGCGTTCGATCCGGGACAGGGAGCACAGATACGCAGTATTTT
size: few; J: TRBJ1-6; D: .; V: TRBV10-3; CDR3: CAISESSGIGSPLHF; DNA: TGTGCCATCAGTGAGTCGTCGGGTATTGGTTCACCCCTCCACTTT
size: .; J: TRBJ2-5; D: .; V: TRBV29-1; CDR3: CSAEGKGQETQYF; DNA: TGCAGCGCCGAAGGAAAGGGACAAGAGACCCAGTACTTC
size: .; J: TRBJ1-1; D: .; V: TRBV29-1; CDR3: CSVEVTEAFF; DNA: TGCAGCGTTGAGGTTACTGAAGCTTTCTTT
size: .; J: TRBJ2-7; D: TRBD1; V: TRBV12-3/TRBV12-4; CDR3: CASNPGTGFGEQYF; DNA: TGTGCCAGCAACCCCGGGACAGGGTTTGGGGAGCAGTACTTC
size: .; J: TRBJ1-2; D: .; V: TRBV7-9; CDR3: CASSFARGTNYGYTF; DNA: TGTGCCAGCAGCTTTGCTAGGGGAACTAACTATGGCTACACCTTC
size: .; J: TRBJ1-2; D: TRBD1; V: TRBV9; CDR3: CASSVAGQGEVGYTF; DNA: TGTGCCAGCAGCGTAGCTGGACAGGGGGAAGTTGGCTACACCTTC
size: .; J: TRBJ2-7; D: .; V: TRBV5-5; CDR3: CASSLTGRIHEQYF; DNA: TGTGCCAGCAGCTTGACAGGGAGGATCCACGAGCAGTACTTC
size: .; J: TRBJ2-5; D: TRBD2; V: TRBV7-3; CDR3: CASSPKGLAGEETQYF; DNA: TGTGCCAGCAGCCCGAAGGGACTAGCGGGGGAAGAGACCCAGTACTTC
size: .; J: TRBJ2-1; D: TRBD2; V: TRBV12-3/TRBV12-4; CDR3: CASSLGLAIYNEQFF; DNA: TGTGCCAGCAGCCTGGGACTAGCTATCTACAATGAGCAGTTCTTC
size: few; J: TRBJ2-4; D: TRBD1; V: TRBV27; CDR3: CASSTYSNRGNIQYF; DNA: TGTGCCAGCAGTACCTATTCAAACAGGGGAAACATTCAGTACTTC
size: .; J: TRBJ2-5; D: TRBD2; V: TRBV5-1; CDR3: CASSYISGGRLQETQYF; DNA: TGCGCCAGCAGCTATATTAGCGGGGGAAGACTCCAAGAGACCCAGTACTTC
size: .; J: TRBJ2-7; D: TRBD2; V: TRBV6-2/TRBV6-3; CDR3: CASSDGTSEPYEQYF; DNA: TGTGCCAGCAGTGACGGGACTAGCGAACCCTACGAGCAGTACTTC
size: .; J: TRBJ2-7; D: .; V: TRBV15; CDR3: CATSTSTDFDEQYF; DNA: TGTGCCACCAGCACCAGCACAGATTTCGACGAGCAGTACTTC
size: .; J: TRBJ2-1; D: .; V: TRBV7-2; CDR3: CASSPLGLRNEQFF; DNA: TGTGCCAGCAGCCCGTTGGGGTTACGGAATGAGCAGTTCTTC